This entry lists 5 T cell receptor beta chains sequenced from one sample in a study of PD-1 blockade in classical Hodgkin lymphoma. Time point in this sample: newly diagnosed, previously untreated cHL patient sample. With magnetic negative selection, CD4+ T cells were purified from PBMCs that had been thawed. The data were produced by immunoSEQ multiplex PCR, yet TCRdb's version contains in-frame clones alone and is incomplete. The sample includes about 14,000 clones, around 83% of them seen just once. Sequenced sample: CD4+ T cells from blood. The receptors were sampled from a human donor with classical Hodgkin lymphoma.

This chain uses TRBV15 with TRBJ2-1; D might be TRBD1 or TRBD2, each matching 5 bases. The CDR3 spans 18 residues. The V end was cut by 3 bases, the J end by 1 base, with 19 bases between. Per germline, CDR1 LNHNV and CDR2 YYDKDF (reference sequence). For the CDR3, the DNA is TGTGCCACCAGCAGGGGGGTGTGGGGGATGGGGTCCTACAATGAGCAGTTCTTC. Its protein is CATSRGVWGMGSYNEQFF.

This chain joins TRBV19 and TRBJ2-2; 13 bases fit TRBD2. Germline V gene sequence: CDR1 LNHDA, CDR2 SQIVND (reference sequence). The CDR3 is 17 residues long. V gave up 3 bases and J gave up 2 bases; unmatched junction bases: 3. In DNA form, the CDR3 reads TGTGCCAGTAGTATGGGACTAGCGGGAATCAACACCGGGGAGCTGTTTTTT. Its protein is CASSMGLAGINTGELFF.

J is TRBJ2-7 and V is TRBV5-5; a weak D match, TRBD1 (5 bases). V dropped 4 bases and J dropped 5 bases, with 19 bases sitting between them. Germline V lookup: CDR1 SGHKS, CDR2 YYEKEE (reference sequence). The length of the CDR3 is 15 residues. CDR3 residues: CASSGTGGAWNEQYF. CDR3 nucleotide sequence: TGTGCCAGCAGCGGCACGGGTGGGGCGTGGAACGAGCAGTACTTC.

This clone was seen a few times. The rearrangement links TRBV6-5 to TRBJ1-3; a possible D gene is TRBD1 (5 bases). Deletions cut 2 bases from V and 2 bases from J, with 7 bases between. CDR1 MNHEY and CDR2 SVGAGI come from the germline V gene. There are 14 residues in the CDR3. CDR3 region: CASSYGGAGNTIYF. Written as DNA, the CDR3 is TGTGCCAGCAGTTACGGAGGGGCTGGAAACACCATATATTTT.

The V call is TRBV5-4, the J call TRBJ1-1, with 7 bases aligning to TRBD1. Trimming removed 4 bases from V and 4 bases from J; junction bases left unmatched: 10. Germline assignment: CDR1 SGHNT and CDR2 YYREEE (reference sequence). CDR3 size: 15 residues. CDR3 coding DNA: TGTGCCAGCAGCCTACAGGGGAGGGGCGGCACTGAAGCTTTCTTT. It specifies CASSLQGRGGTEAFF. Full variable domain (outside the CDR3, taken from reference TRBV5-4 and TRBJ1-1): ETGVTQSPTHLIKTRGQQVTLRCSSQSGHNTVSWYQQALGQGPQFIFQYYREEENGRGNFPPRFSGLQFPNYSSELNVNALELDDSALYLCASSLQGRGGTEAFFGQGTRLTVV.